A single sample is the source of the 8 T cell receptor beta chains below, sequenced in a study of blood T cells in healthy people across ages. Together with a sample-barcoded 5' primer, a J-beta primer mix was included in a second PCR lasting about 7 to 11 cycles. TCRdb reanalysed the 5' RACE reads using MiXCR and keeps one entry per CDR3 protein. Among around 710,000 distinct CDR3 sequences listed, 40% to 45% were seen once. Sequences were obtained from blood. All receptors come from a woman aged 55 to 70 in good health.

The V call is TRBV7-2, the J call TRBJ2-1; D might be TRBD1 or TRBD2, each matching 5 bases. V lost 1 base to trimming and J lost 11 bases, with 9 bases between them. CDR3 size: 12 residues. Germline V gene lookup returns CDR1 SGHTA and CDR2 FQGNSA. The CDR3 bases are TGTGCCAGCAGCTTAGGAGGGGTCCAGCAGTTCTTC. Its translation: CASSLGGVQQFF.

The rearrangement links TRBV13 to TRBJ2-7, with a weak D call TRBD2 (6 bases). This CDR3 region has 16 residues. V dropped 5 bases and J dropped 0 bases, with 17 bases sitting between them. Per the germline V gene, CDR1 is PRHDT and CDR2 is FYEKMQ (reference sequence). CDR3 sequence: CASSGDLRDFSYEQYF. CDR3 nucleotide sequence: TGTGCCAGCAGCGGAGACCTGCGGGACTTCTCCTACGAGCAGTACTTC.

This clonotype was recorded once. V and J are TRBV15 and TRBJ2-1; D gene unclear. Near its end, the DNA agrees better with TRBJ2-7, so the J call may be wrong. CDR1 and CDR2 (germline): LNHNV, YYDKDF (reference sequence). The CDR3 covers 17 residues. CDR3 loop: CATGIPGTTSSYNEQYF. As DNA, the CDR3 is TGTGCCACCGGAATTCCCGGCACAACGAGCTCCTACAATGAGCAGTACTTC.

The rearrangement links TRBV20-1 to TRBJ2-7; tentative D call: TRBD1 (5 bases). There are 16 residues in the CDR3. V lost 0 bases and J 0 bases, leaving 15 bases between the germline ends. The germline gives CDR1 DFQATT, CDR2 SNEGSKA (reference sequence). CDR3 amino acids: CSARDVGRVSSYEQYF. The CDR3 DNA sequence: TGCAGTGCTAGAGATGTGGGCAGGGTTAGCTCCTACGAGCAGTACTTC.

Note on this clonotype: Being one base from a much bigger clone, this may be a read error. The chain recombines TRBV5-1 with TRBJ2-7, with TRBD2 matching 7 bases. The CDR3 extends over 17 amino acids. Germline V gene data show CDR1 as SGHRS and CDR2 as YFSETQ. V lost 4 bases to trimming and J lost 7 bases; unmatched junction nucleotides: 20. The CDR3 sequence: CASSPGFGGGPLNEQYF. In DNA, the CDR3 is TGCGCCAGCAGCCCGGGCTTTGGGGGAGGGCCTCTGAATGAGCAGTACTTC.

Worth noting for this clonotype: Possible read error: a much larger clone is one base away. The CDR3 spells CASSLYGFEQFF. CDR3 sequence (DNA): TGTGCCAGCAGCTTGTACGGGTTCGAGCAGTTCTTC. The gene calls are TRBV5-6 and TRBJ2-1; D gene ambiguous. This CDR3 comprises 12 residues. Per germline, CDR1 SGHDT and CDR2 YYEEEE. Trimming stripped 1 base from V and 10 bases from J, with 9 bases between.

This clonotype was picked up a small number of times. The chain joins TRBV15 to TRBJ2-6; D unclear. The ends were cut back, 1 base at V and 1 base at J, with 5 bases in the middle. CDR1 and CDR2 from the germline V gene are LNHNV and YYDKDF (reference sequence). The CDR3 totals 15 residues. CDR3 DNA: TGTGCCACCAGCAGAGCGGAATCTGGGGCCAACGTCCTGACTTTC. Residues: CATSRAESGANVLTF. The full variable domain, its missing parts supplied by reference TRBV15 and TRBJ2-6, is DAMVIQNPRYQVTQFGKPVTLSCSQTLNHNVMYWYQQKSSQAPKLLFHYYDKDFNNEADTPDNFQSRRPNTSFCFLDIRSPGLGDTAMYLCATSRAESGANVLTFGAGSRLTVL.

The CDR3 sequence is CASSGGTGINNEQYF. The CDR3 DNA reads as TGCGCCAGCAGTGGGGGGACAGGGATAAACAATGAGCAGTACTTC. The chain joins TRBV5-1 to TRBJ2-7, with 9 bases lining up with TRBD1. This CDR3 region has 15 residues. V was clipped by 5 bases and J by 7 bases; unmatched bases: 13. Germline CDR1 reads SGHRS; CDR2 reads YFSETQ.